This passage covers 12 T cell receptor beta chains from one sample sequenced in a study of blood T cell repertoires in COVID-19. Method: immunoSEQ multiplex PCR; TCRdb's copy keeps in-frame clones and lacks some. The sample lists about 160,000 clones, roughly 93% seen once, with about 2.3% in the top ten. Material for sequencing was peripheral blood. The origin of the receptors is a man in his late teens or twenties with acute or convalescent COVID-19.

The chain carries TRBV4-1 and TRBJ2-7; 8 bases match TRBD2. V dropped 3 bases and J dropped 2; count of bases not matched to a gene: 3. The CDR3 consists of 14 residues. The germline CDR1 and CDR2 sequences are MGHRA and YSYEKL. The CDR3 nucleotides are TGCGCCAGCAGCCAGTCGGGGGGGGCCTACGAGCAGTACTTC. It is translated as CASSQSGGAYEQYF.

To note about this clone: Distinct nucleotide sequences in the sample also encode this CDR3. The chain combines TRBV14 with TRBJ1-1; weak D call: TRBD1 (5 bases). CDR3 length equals 12 residues. The ends were cut back, 2 bases at V and 7 bases at J, with 8 bases in the middle. CDR1 is SGHDN and CDR2 is FVKESK in the germline V gene. This CDR3 reads CASSQQGFEAFF. The CDR3 nucleotides are TGTGCCAGCAGCCAACAGGGATTTGAAGCTTTCTTT.

The rearrangement uses TRBV30 and TRBJ2-7; 8 nucleotides match TRBD1. CDR1 is GTSNPN and CDR2 is SVGIG in the germline V gene (reference sequence). This CDR3 contains 15 residues. The V and J ends lost 2 bases and 2 bases, in that order; junction bases with no gene match: 8. This CDR3 reads CAWSPGQVTPYEQYF. The CDR3 DNA sequence: TGTGCCTGGAGTCCGGGACAGGTAACCCCCTACGAGCAGTACTTC.

The CDR3 DNA reads TGTGCCAGCAGCACAAAGCTAGCTAACTATGGCTACACCTTC. This encodes CASSTKLANYGYTF. The chain couples TRBV5-4 to TRBJ1-2, with D unclear. The CDR3 extends over 14 amino acids. Looked up from germline, CDR1 is SGHNT and CDR2 is YYREEE (reference sequence). With 4 bases removed from V and 0 bases from J, the gap between germline ends came to 10 bases.

V is TRBV11-2 and J is TRBJ2-3; possibly TRBD1 for D (6 bases). This CDR3 spans 14 amino acids. V gave up 6 bases and J gave up 2 bases, with 12 bases separating them. Germline V gives CDR1 SGHAT, CDR2 FQNNGV. Here the CDR3 DNA reads TGTGCCAGCAGAGGACAGAAATTCACAGATACGCAGTATTTT. Its translation is CASRGQKFTDTQYF.

This rearrangement joins TRBV19 to TRBJ2-7; possibly TRBD1 for D (5 bases). Trimming left V 2 bases short and J 1 base short, with 12 bases between. This CDR3 spans 15 amino acids. CDR1 is LNHDA and CDR2 is SQIVND in the germline V gene (reference sequence). The CDR3 protein is CASSIMQGRSYEQYF. CDR3 DNA: TGTGCCAGTAGTATAATGCAGGGAAGATCCTACGAGCAGTACTTC.

A few counts support this clone. This chain uses TRBV5-4 with TRBJ2-1; 11 bases are a match to TRBD2. V dropped 3 bases and J dropped 4; count of bases not matched to a gene: 3. This CDR3 is built from 15 residues. Germline V CDR1 and CDR2: SGHNT, YYREEE (reference sequence). The CDR3 protein is CASSSGTSGYNEQFF. The CDR3 region has the DNA TGTGCCAGCAGCTCCGGGACTAGCGGATACAATGAGCAGTTCTTC.

CDR3 in DNA: TGTGCCAGCAGCAAAACAGTTACCGGGGAGCTGTTTTTT. Translation: CASSKTVTGELFF. J is TRBJ2-2 and V is TRBV9; no clear D. Germline V gene sequence: CDR1 SGDLS, CDR2 YYNGEE. CDR3 size: 13 residues. V dropped 4 bases and J dropped 5 bases, with 9 bases sitting between them. The full variable domain, its missing parts supplied by reference TRBV9 and TRBJ2-2, is DSGVTQTPKHLITATGQRVTLRCSPRSGDLSVYWYQQSLDQGLQFLIQYYNGEERAKGNILERFSAQQFPDLHSELNLSSLELGDSALYFCASSKTVTGELFFGEGSRLTVL.

V is TRBV7-9 and J is TRBJ2-1, with a weak D call TRBD1 (8 bases). The CDR3 spans 16 residues. The V and J ends lost 5 bases and 8 bases respectively, with 22 bases between them. Germline values: CDR1 SEHNR, CDR2 FQNEAQ (reference sequence). CDR3 loop: CASSQSGTGPQYEQFF. The DNA of the CDR3 is TGTGCCAGCAGCCAGAGCGGGACAGGCCCACAATATGAGCAGTTCTTC.

J is TRBJ1-1 and V is TRBV7-2, with D uncertain. The germline V gene encodes CDR1 SGHTA and CDR2 FQGNSA. This CDR3 spans 13 amino acids. Trimming stripped 5 bases from V and 0 bases from J, with 7 bases between. Written as DNA, the CDR3 is TGTGCCAGCAGCATGCAGGTGAACACTGAAGCTTTCTTT. Its protein product is CASSMQVNTEAFF.

The chain couples TRBV14 to TRBJ1-6, with TRBD1 as a possible D gene (5 bases). The CDR3 length is 12 residues. Trimming shortened V by 1 base and J by 16 bases, and 11 bases separated the two germline ends. Germline CDR1 and CDR2: SGHDN and FVKESK. CDR3 nucleotides: TGTGCCAGCAGCCAAGCCGCGGGACCTCTCCACTTT. Protein sequence: CASSQAAGPLHF.

This clone was counted once. This chain uses TRBV13 with TRBJ2-1; no definite D call. The V end was cut by 0 bases, the J end by 2 bases, with 8 bases between. Looked up from germline, CDR1 is PRHDT and CDR2 is FYEKMQ (reference sequence). CDR3 length equals 15 residues. The CDR3 loop is CASSLGQAPYNEQFF. The CDR3 DNA reads TGTGCCAGCAGCTTAGGGCAGGCCCCCTACAATGAGCAGTTCTTC.